A selection of T cell receptor beta chains follows, all from one sample in a study of breast tumors, draining lymph nodes, adjacent tissues. TCRdb re-called the multiplex PCR reads with MiXCR, one entry per CDR3 protein. The sample shows fewer than 200,000 distinct CDR3 sequences, roughly 30% of them seen only once. Material for sequencing was axillary lymph node tissue. Every receptor here comes from a female donor with breast cancer. Some clones in this sample may be carry-over from other donors' samples. Both conserved end residues are part of each CDR3. A D gene is named only where the DNA matches it firmly. Some rows mark clone size as missing; the rest say once, few, many or name a class of expanded clone.

CDR3nt: TGTGCCAGCAGCAATGACAGGGATCAGCCCCAGCATTTT
CDR3aa: CASSNDRDQPQHF
d_gene: TRBD1
abundance: many
v_gene: TRBV5-8
j_gene: TRBJ1-5

CDR3nt: TGTGCCATCAGTGATCTCGCAGGGGGCGCCGAGACCCGGTACTTC
CDR3aa: CAISDLAGGAETRYF
d_gene: TRBD1
abundance: NA
v_gene: TRBV24-1
j_gene: TRBJ2-5

CDR3nt: TGCAGTGCTAGAGCCGACAGGTACGAGCAGTACTTC
CDR3aa: CSARADRYEQYF
d_gene: NA
abundance: many
v_gene: TRBV20-1
j_gene: TRBJ2-7

CDR3nt: TGTGCCAGCAGTTACTCGGGACAGGGCCACTCTGGAAACACCATATATTTT
CDR3aa: CASSYSGQGHSGNTIYF
d_gene: TRBD1
abundance: NA
v_gene: TRBV6-2/TRBV6-3
j_gene: TRBJ1-3

CDR3nt: TGTGCCAGCAGCTCCGCTCGGGGCTACACCATATATTTT
CDR3aa: CASSSARGYTIYF
d_gene: NA
abundance: NA
v_gene: TRBV5-5
j_gene: TRBJ1-3

CDR3nt: TGTGCCAGCAGCCAAGAAGGGGCGGGACCCCTAAGGCAAGAGACCCAGTACTTC
CDR3aa: CASSQEGAGPLRQETQYF
d_gene: NA
abundance: many
v_gene: TRBV4-2
j_gene: TRBJ2-5

CDR3nt: TGTGCCACCAGTGATCCGGGACAGCTCAATTCACCCCTCCACTTT
CDR3aa: CATSDPGQLNSPLHF
d_gene: TRBD1
abundance: NA
v_gene: TRBV24-1
j_gene: TRBJ1-6

CDR3nt: TGTGCCAGCAGCCCCCCGGCGGGAATTCAAGAGACCCAGTACTTC
CDR3aa: CASSPPAGIQETQYF
d_gene: NA
abundance: many
v_gene: TRBV7-9
j_gene: TRBJ2-5

CDR3nt: TGCAGTGCTACTTCGATAGCGGGGGTTCAAGAGACCCAGTACTTC
CDR3aa: CSATSIAGVQETQYF
d_gene: TRBD2
abundance: many
v_gene: TRBV20-1
j_gene: TRBJ2-5

CDR3nt: TGTGCCAGCAGTCTCAACGCCGTGGGTGGCTACACCTTC
CDR3aa: CASSLNAVGGYTF
d_gene: NA
abundance: many
v_gene: TRBV12-3/TRBV12-4
j_gene: TRBJ1-2

CDR3nt: TGTGCCAGCAGCCCTGGGGGGACAGGGGGCTATGGCTACACCTTC
CDR3aa: CASSPGGTGGYGYTF
d_gene: TRBD1
abundance: many
v_gene: TRBV5-6
j_gene: TRBJ1-2

CDR3nt: TGTGCCAGCAGCTTTCTGGGGCGCGGGGTTGGGGGAGAGACCCAGTACTTC
CDR3aa: CASSFLGRGVGGETQYF
d_gene: NA
abundance: many
v_gene: TRBV7-2
j_gene: TRBJ2-5

CDR3nt: TGTGCCAGCAGCGTAAACAGCAGGGACGGTCGCGGCTACCCCTTC
CDR3aa: CASSVNSRDGRGYPF
d_gene: NA
abundance: NA
v_gene: TRBV7-3
j_gene: TRBJ1-2